The 29 T cell receptor beta chains below all came from one sample that was sequenced in a study of cytomegalovirus exposure and HLA in healthy donors. The PCR employed 60 Vbeta primers together with 13 Jbeta primers. The data were produced by immunoSEQ multiplex PCR, yet TCRdb's version contains in-frame clones alone and is incomplete. The sample consists of over 150,000 clones, roughly four fifths of them appearing once. Sequencing used PBMCs. All receptors come from a girl under 18 in good health and CMV-seropositive.

The gene calls are TRBV7-6 and TRBJ1-2; 8 bases are shared with TRBD1. Per the germline V gene, CDR1 is SGHVS and CDR2 is FNYEAQ. The V and J ends lost 5 bases and 9 bases, in that order; junction bases with no gene match: 14. The CDR3 totals 15 residues. This CDR3 is CASSPGQGLTVSYTF. The CDR3 DNA sequence: TGTGCCAGCAGCCCCGGACAGGGACTAACTGTTAGCTACACCTTC.

This chain links TRBV10-3 with TRBJ2-5; a possible D gene is TRBD2 (6 bases). The end of the DNA aligns better with TRBJ2-7, so the J call may be wrong. This CDR3 has 13 residues. CDR1 and CDR2 from the germline V gene are ENHRY and SYGVKD. Written as DNA, the CDR3 is TGTGCCATCAGGGGGGGTTCCTCCTACGAGCAGTACTTC. This translates into CAIRGGSSYEQYF.

This chain uses TRBV29-1 with TRBJ2-6, with D possibly TRBD1 on 5 matching bases. Germline V gene sequence: CDR1 SQVTM, CDR2 ANQGSEA. V lost 0 bases and J 0 bases, leaving 9 bases between the germline ends. The CDR3 runs 16 residues. CDR3: CSVEERGVSGANVLTF. CDR3 DNA: TGCAGCGTTGAAGAAAGGGGCGTCTCTGGGGCCAACGTCCTGACTTTC.

V and J are TRBV15 and TRBJ1-6; TRBD1 matches 9 bases. Germline assignment: CDR1 LNHNV and CDR2 YYDKDF (reference sequence). The V segment lost 0 bases and the J segment 7 bases; nucleotides outside the gene matches: 10. The CDR3 consists of 18 residues. The CDR3 is CATSRDRGQGKGNSPLHF. In nucleotides, the CDR3 is TGTGCCACCAGCAGAGATAGGGGACAGGGTAAAGGCAATTCACCCCTCCACTTT. The full variable domain, in which reference TRBV15 and TRBJ1-6 provide the parts outside the CDR3, is DAMVIQNPRYQVTQFGKPVTLSCSQTLNHNVMYWYQQKSSQAPKLLFHYYDKDFNNEADTPDNFQSRRPNTSFCFLDIRSPGLGDTAMYLCATSRDRGQGKGNSPLHFGNGTRLTVT.

The rearrangement joins TRBV5-6 to TRBJ1-1; TRBD1 might be the D (5 bases). The CDR3 sequence is 14 residues long. CDR1 and CDR2 from the germline V gene are SGHDT and YYEEEE. Between the trimmed V and J ends, which lost 0 bases and 4 bases, there was a span of 10 bases. CDR3 DNA: TGTGCCAGCAGCTTGGATTCTCAGGGCACTGAAGCTTTCTTT. Translating gives CASSLDSQGTEAFF.

This clone was found a few times. The chain uses TRBV19 and TRBJ1-1, with D tentatively TRBD1 (5 bases). Germline-derived CDR1 and CDR2 are LNHDA and SQIVND (reference sequence). The CDR3 loop spans 12 amino acids. Trimming removed 4 bases at V and 3 bases at J, with 6 bases between. The DNA of the CDR3 is TGTGCCAGTAGTAGGGGGGACACTGAAGCTTTCTTT. Encoded protein: CASSRGDTEAFF.

Written as DNA, the CDR3 is TGTGCCAGTAGTATAGATCTCGGGGGAAGCTCCTACGAGCAGTACTTC. Translating gives CASSIDLGGSSYEQYF. The rearrangement links TRBV19 to TRBJ2-7, with D possibly matching TRBD2 (6 bases). The CDR3 spans 16 residues. CDR1 is LNHDA and CDR2 is SQIVND in the germline V gene (reference sequence). V lost 0 bases to trimming and J lost 0 bases, with 12 bases between them.

This clone has a single count. V gene TRBV27 combines with J gene TRBJ2-3; TRBD2 might be the D (5 bases). Germline V gives CDR1 MNHEY, CDR2 SMNVEV (reference sequence). This CDR3 contains 13 residues. V shed 0 bases and J shed 11 bases, with 12 bases lying between them. CDR3 nucleotide sequence: TGTGCCAGCAGTTTATCATCGGGGTACGAGCAGTATTTT. It yields the protein CASSLSSGYEQYF.

This chain uses TRBV2 with TRBJ1-3; 8 bases map to TRBD1. Germline-derived CDR1 and CDR2 are SNHLY and FYNNEI. The CDR3 covers 18 residues. V was clipped by 4 bases and J by 0 bases; unmatched bases: 11. In nucleotides, the CDR3 is TGTGCCAGCAGTGTCGTGAGGACAGGGTCCATCTCTGGAAACACCATATATTTT. This encodes CASSVVRTGSISGNTIYF.

This chain joins TRBV25-1 and TRBJ2-1; 10 nucleotides line up with TRBD2. The CDR3 spans 15 residues. Germline assignment: CDR1 MGHDK and CDR2 SYGVNS. J gave up 7 bases and V 1 base, and 4 bases lay outside the gene matches. Here the CDR3 reads CASSESQRGGNEQFF. The CDR3 DNA sequence: TGTGCCAGCAGTGAATCCCAGCGGGGGGGGAATGAGCAGTTCTTC.

The chain carries TRBV2 and TRBJ1-5; a weak D match, TRBD1 (6 bases). This CDR3 has 14 residues. Germline lookup yields CDR1 SNHLY and CDR2 FYNNEI. Trimming took 2 bases from V and 1 from J, leaving 6 bases between them. CDR3 in amino acids: CASSEQGSNQPQHF. DNA for the CDR3: TGTGCCAGCAGTGAACAGGGGAGCAATCAGCCCCAGCATTTT.

The V and J genes are TRBV19 and TRBJ1-2; D is undetermined. Looked up from germline, CDR1 is LNHDA and CDR2 is SQIVND (reference sequence). Trimming took 2 bases from V and 0 from J, leaving 13 bases between them. This CDR3 has 16 residues. The CDR3 DNA sequence: TGTGCCAGTAGTATACAGGCTCCCCCAGCTAACTATGGCTACACCTTC. As protein: CASSIQAPPANYGYTF.

V usage is TRBV30 and J usage is TRBJ2-1; TRBD2 matches at 9 bases. Germline lookup yields CDR1 GTSNPN and CDR2 SVGIG (reference sequence). The CDR3 sequence is 12 residues long. V shed 4 bases and J 7 bases; nucleotides not matched to a gene: 2. CDR3 coding DNA: TGTGCCTGGACTAGCGGGGTGAATGAGCAGTTCTTC. Protein product: CAWTSGVNEQFF.

DNA of the CDR3: TGCAGCGGCCTACAGGAGAACACTGAAGCTTTCTTT. Translated, it gives CSGLQENTEAFF. V gene TRBV29-1 combines with J gene TRBJ1-1; the D gene is possibly TRBD1 (5 bases). Germline lookup yields CDR1 SQVTM and CDR2 ANQGSEA. V lost 7 bases, J lost 1 base, and 10 bases lay in between. The CDR3 runs to 12 residues.

The V gene is TRBV6-5, the J gene TRBJ1-2, with D hard to call. Trimming took off 6 bases at V and 2 bases at J, with 10 bases between the two ends. Germline lookup yields CDR1 MNHEY and CDR2 SVGAGI. The CDR3 is made up of 13 amino acids. DNA for the CDR3: TGTGCCAGCAGCCGAGGGCAGAACTATGGCTACACCTTC. As protein: CASSRGQNYGYTF.

The chain employs TRBV7-9 and TRBJ2-5; D possibly corresponds to TRBD2 (7 bases). Germline lookup yields CDR1 SEHNR and CDR2 FQNEAQ (reference sequence). Trimming took off 5 bases at V and 4 bases at J, with 20 bases between the two ends. This CDR3 region has 16 residues. This CDR3 is CASSPLMGGLRETQYF. The CDR3, as DNA: TGTGCCAGCAGCCCCTTAATGGGGGGGCTACGAGAGACCCAGTACTTC.

This clone is a singleton in its sample. CDR3 sequence: CSVDRLDFAEAFF. CDR3 DNA: TGCAGCGTTGACAGGCTTGATTTTGCTGAAGCTTTCTTT. J is TRBJ1-1 and V is TRBV29-1; D ambiguous. The ends were cut back, 3 bases at V and 6 bases at J, with 14 bases in the middle. The CDR3 length is 13 residues. Per germline, CDR1 SQVTM and CDR2 ANQGSEA.

CDR3 in DNA: TGTGCAGGTAGCAGGGACAAAAACATTCAGTACTTC. This codes for CAGSRDKNIQYF. The genes are TRBV15 and TRBJ2-4; a possible D gene is TRBD1 (5 bases). The CDR3 runs to 12 residues. The germline V gene encodes CDR1 LNHNV and CDR2 YYDKDF (reference sequence).

The chain links TRBV19 to TRBJ2-5; D unresolved. V lost 5 bases and J 1 base, leaving 8 bases between the germline ends. Germline V gene data show CDR1 as LNHDA and CDR2 as SQIVND (reference sequence). CDR3 length: 13 amino acids. As DNA, the CDR3 is TGTGCCAGTAGTTGGCAGTTCCAAGAGACCCAGTACTTC. As protein: CASSWQFQETQYF.

The gene calls are TRBV6-1 and TRBJ2-1; 10 bases are shared with TRBD2. J gave up 8 bases and V 6 bases, and 10 bases lay outside the gene matches. Germline CDR1 is MNHNS and CDR2 is SASEGT. There are 15 residues in the CDR3. CDR3 sequence reads: CASSVISGGADEQFF. DNA of the CDR3: TGTGCCAGCAGCGTCATAAGCGGGGGGGCCGATGAGCAGTTCTTC.

The rearrangement joins TRBV13 to TRBJ2-3; TRBD2 agrees at 12 bases. Germline CDR1 reads PRHDT; CDR2 reads FYEKMQ (reference sequence). V trimming: 5 bases; J trimming: 9 bases; junction bases outside the gene matches: 9. The length of the CDR3 is 15 residues. CDR3 loop: CASSPKTSGGRTQYF. CDR3 DNA sequence: TGTGCCAGCAGCCCGAAGACTAGCGGGGGAAGGACGCAGTATTTT.

The chain joins TRBV6-5 to TRBJ1-1, with 8 bases that match TRBD1. Germline V lookup: CDR1 MNHEY, CDR2 SVGAGI. With V trimmed by 2 bases and J by 4 bases, 9 bases remained unmatched. The CDR3 has 16 residues. The DNA for the CDR3 is TGTGCCAGCAGTTACCCACCAGGGGGCTATGGCACTGAAGCTTTCTTT. It encodes CASSYPPGGYGTEAFF.

The chain couples TRBV7-3 to TRBJ2-2; D may be TRBD1 (6 bases). Trimming cost V 2 bases and J 5 bases, with 9 bases left between them. There are 14 residues in the CDR3. Germline CDR1 and CDR2: SGHTA and FQGTGA. CDR3 sequence: CASSLGRGTGELFF. CDR3 bases: TGTGCCAGCAGCTTAGGCAGGGGAACCGGGGAGCTGTTTTTT.

The chain links TRBV7-9 to TRBJ1-1; a weak D match, TRBD1 (6 bases). Germline V CDR1 and CDR2: SEHNR, FQNEAQ (reference sequence). The CDR3 contains 12 residues. The V end lost 5 bases, the J end lost 8 bases, and 12 bases lay between the germline ends. DNA for the CDR3: TGTGCCAGCAGCATCGACAGGCAGGAAGCTTTCTTT. It yields the protein CASSIDRQEAFF.

CDR3 DNA: TGTGCCAGCAGCCCTACAGGGGGTCAGAACACTGAAGCTTTCTTT. This encodes CASSPTGGQNTEAFF. The chain couples TRBV9 to TRBJ1-1, with 8 bases matching TRBD1. V was pared by 4 bases and J by 1 base, with 6 bases of the junction left unmatched. The length of the CDR3 is 15 residues. CDR1 SGDLS and CDR2 YYNGEE come from the germline V gene.

J is TRBJ2-2 and V is TRBV4-1; 11 bases match TRBD1. Trimming cost V 0 bases and J 7 bases; bases outside gene matches: 7. Germline V lookup: CDR1 MGHRA, CDR2 YSYEKL. This CDR3 contains 17 residues. CDR3 sequence reads: CASSQDPGTGGGGELFF. As DNA, the CDR3 is TGCGCCAGCAGCCAAGATCCCGGGACAGGGGGAGGCGGGGAGCTGTTTTTT.

The CDR3 reads CASQTADRIYGYTF. The DNA for the CDR3 is TGTGCCAGTCAGACCGCGGACAGAATTTATGGCTACACCTTC. The chain combines TRBV14 with TRBJ1-2; D perhaps matches TRBD1 (6 bases). Trimming took 9 bases from V and 5 from J, leaving 19 bases between them. From germline, CDR1 is SGHDN and CDR2 FVKESK. There are 14 residues in the CDR3. The whole variable domain, remainder taken from reference TRBV14 and TRBJ1-2, is EAGVTQFPSHSVIEKGQTVTLRCDPISGHDNLYWYRRVMGKEIKFLLHFVKESKQDESGMPNNRFLAERTGGTYSTLKVQPAELEDSGVYFCASQTADRIYGYTFGSGTRLTVV.

The V call is TRBV6-1, the J call TRBJ1-1; maybe TRBD1 (5 bases). The germline CDR1 and CDR2 sequences are MNHNS and SASEGT. The length of the CDR3 is 13 residues. The germline V and J ends were trimmed by 3 bases and 5 bases, with 10 bases remaining between them. CDR3 nucleotides: TGTGCCAGCAGTGATATGGGGGGGACTGAAGCTTTCTTT. This sequence encodes CASSDMGGTEAFF.

The genes are TRBV12-5 and TRBJ1-5; D might be TRBD1 (5 bases). With 2 bases removed from V and 5 bases from J, the gap between germline ends came to 10 bases. This CDR3 is 14 amino acids long. The germline CDR1 and CDR2 sequences are LGHNT and FRNRAP. DNA for the CDR3: TGTGCTAGTGGTTTGCGTACAGGAGATCAGCCCCAGCATTTT. Amino acid sequence: CASGLRTGDQPQHF.